Presented here are 5 T cell receptor beta chains from one specimen sequenced in a study of CD8 T cells in Susac syndrome. cDNA came from about 0.5 to 1 ug RNA primed by random hexamers. A single record per CDR3 protein comes from TCRdb applying MiXCR to the immunoSEQ multiplex PCR reads. The sample has some 47,000 distinct CDR3 sequences; over 90% are singletons. Material: CD8+ T cells from PBMCs. Receptors were obtained from a human donor in good health.

The chain joins TRBV6-6 to TRBJ1-5; D is uncertain. The CDR3 has 14 amino acids. The V gene lost 7 bases and the J gene lost 0 bases, with 10 bases spanning the gap. Germline CDR1 is MNHNY and CDR2 is SVGAGI (reference sequence). CDR3 sequence: CASTSSGSNQPQHF. The CDR3, as DNA: TGTGCCAGCACCTCGTCCGGTAGCAATCAGCCCCAGCATTTT.

The V and J genes are TRBV6-7 and TRBJ1-5; unclear D gene. TRBV6-7 is annotated as an ORF whose role is uncertain. The V end lost 5 bases, the J end lost 5 bases, and 13 bases lay between the germline ends. The CDR3 spans 14 residues. CDR3 sequence reads: CASSVRTVDQPQHF. The CDR3 bases are TGTGCCAGCAGTGTAAGGACGGTCGATCAGCCCCAGCATTTT.

This rearrangement joins TRBV7-9 to TRBJ2-3, with 11 bases aligning to TRBD2. The length of the CDR3 is 16 residues. Trimming took 5 bases from V and 2 from J; bases not matched to a gene: 6. Per the germline V gene, CDR1 is SEHNR and CDR2 is FQNEAQ (reference sequence). The CDR3 sequence is CASSPKLAGDTDTQYF. The CDR3 DNA sequence: TGTGCCAGCAGCCCAAAACTAGCGGGGGACACAGATACGCAGTATTTT. The complete variable domain, with remaining parts taken from reference TRBV7-9 and TRBJ2-3, reads DTGVSQNPRHKITKRGQNVTFRCDPISEHNRLYWYRQTLGQGPEFLTYFQNEAQLEKSRLLSDRFSAERPKGSFSTLEIQRTEQGDSAMYLCASSPKLAGDTDTQYFGPGTRLTVL.

V is TRBV3-1 and J is TRBJ2-1; 7 nucleotides line up with TRBD2. The length of the CDR3 is 16 residues. V was clipped by 2 bases and J by 5 bases; unmatched bases: 9. Germline CDR1 and CDR2: LGHDT and YNNKEL (reference sequence). DNA of the CDR3: TGTGCCAGCAGCCAATATTCCCTAGCGGAGGACAATGAGCAGTTCTTC. It encodes CASSQYSLAEDNEQFF.

A single count supports this clonotype. V and J are TRBV29-1 and TRBJ2-1, with D unresolved. V was shortened by 4 bases and J by 5 bases, with 3 bases between the two germline ends. The CDR3 is 10 residues long. Germline V gene lookup returns CDR1 SQVTM and CDR2 ANQGSEA. Here the CDR3 reads CSVVNNEQFF. CDR3 sequence (DNA): TGCAGCGTTGTCAACAATGAGCAGTTCTTC.